These 27 T cell receptor beta chains came from one sample sequenced in a study of T cells in Graves' hyperthyroidism and ophthalmopathy. Template material for amplifying TCR beta CDR3 regions consisted of RNA transcripts. RT-PCR in the first round (using the HTBI primer set) targeted the TCR CDR3. MiXCR, run by TCRdb on the multiplex PCR reads, gives a single entry per CDR3 protein. The sample yields approximately 270,000 distinct CDR3 sequences, just over 14% seen once. Sequenced material: blood. These receptors were taken from a woman in her thirties or forties with Graves' hyperthyroidism that later progressed to Graves' ophthalmopathy.

In its sample, this clonotype was seen a few times. V and J are TRBV12-3 or TRBV12-4 and TRBJ1-2; D gene ambiguous. V lost 6 bases and J lost 2, with 22 bases in between. The CDR3 sequence is 17 residues long. The DNA for the CDR3 is TGTGCCAGCAGCCCACCGGGCCCCAGGTCCCCAAACTATGGCTACACCTTC. Protein: CASSPPGPRSPNYGYTF.

J is TRBJ2-1 and V is TRBV20-1; 8 bases match TRBD2. The J segment lost 0 bases and the V segment lost 0 bases, leaving 16 bases of the junction unmatched. The CDR3 is 20 residues long. Germline CDR1 and CDR2: DFQATT and SNEGSKA (reference sequence). This CDR3 reads CSARDLWRSSGLSSYNEQFF. Written as DNA, the CDR3 is TGCAGTGCTAGAGATTTGTGGAGGTCTAGCGGGCTAAGCTCCTACAATGAGCAGTTCTTC.

Many counts were recorded for this clonotype. The genes are TRBV27 and TRBJ1-2, with D possibly matching TRBD1 (6 bases). V was cut by 5 bases and J by 1 base, with 20 bases left in between. The CDR3 extends over 17 amino acids. The V gene's germline CDR1 is MNHEY and CDR2 SMNVEV (reference sequence). CDR3 sequence: CASSAILSGTSNYGYTF. As DNA, the CDR3 is TGTGCCAGCAGTGCAATATTATCGGGGACAAGTAACTATGGCTACACCTTC.

The rearrangement links TRBV20-1 to TRBJ2-1; TRBD2 aligns across 7 bases. Per the germline V gene, CDR1 is DFQATT and CDR2 is SNEGSKA (reference sequence). The CDR3 totals 15 residues. The V gene end was trimmed by 5 bases and the J gene end by 4 bases; junction bases not matched to a gene: 11. This chain's CDR3 is CSAPGGFAGYNEQFF. CDR3 in DNA: TGCAGTGCTCCCGGGGGGTTCGCGGGTTACAATGAGCAGTTCTTC.

This clonotype was counted many times. The chain employs TRBV10-1 and TRBJ1-1, with a weak D call TRBD1 (5 bases). Per germline, CDR1 WNHNN and CDR2 SYGVQD (reference sequence). The V gene lost 6 bases and the J gene lost 1 base, with 9 bases spanning the gap. The CDR3 is 13 residues long. The CDR3 loop reads CASRDNRNTEAFF. CDR3 DNA sequence: TGCGCCAGCAGGGACAATAGGAACACTGAAGCTTTCTTT.

This clonotype has a count of ten or more. The rearrangement links TRBV20-1 to TRBJ2-5; either TRBD1 or TRBD2 may supply D (5 bases each). This CDR3 has 15 amino acids. CDR1 and CDR2 (germline): DFQATT, SNEGSKA (reference sequence). The V end lost 3 bases, the J end lost 2 bases, and 16 bases lay between the germline ends. Here the CDR3 reads CSASRDGRTQETQYF. The DNA of the CDR3 is TGCAGTGCTAGTCGGGATGGCCGGACACAAGAGACCCAGTACTTC.

The rearrangement uses TRBV5-4 and TRBJ1-1; D is unresolved. Germline CDR1 and CDR2: SGHNT and YYREEE (reference sequence). Between the trimmed V and J ends, which lost 4 bases and 3 bases, there was a span of 16 bases. This CDR3 is built from 15 residues. CDR3 sequence (DNA): TGTGCCAGCAGCGTCGACACGAACTGGGACACTGAAGCTTTCTTT. It specifies CASSVDTNWDTEAFF.

This clonotype was observed many times. The chain is built from TRBV9 and TRBJ1-1; tentatively, D is TRBD1 (6 bases). CDR1 SGDLS and CDR2 YYNGEE come from the germline V gene. This CDR3 contains 13 residues. V lost 6 bases to trimming and J lost 7 bases, with 16 bases between them. CDR3 loop: CASTSVLQGEAFF. CDR3 bases: TGTGCCAGCACGTCAGTCCTACAGGGTGAAGCTTTCTTT.

This chain connects TRBV11-2 to TRBJ1-3, with 7 positions matching TRBD1. This CDR3 comprises 15 residues. The junction had 8 bases not matched to a gene; V was cut back by 6 bases and J by 3 bases. Germline V CDR1 and CDR2: SGHAT, FQNNGV. The CDR3 reads CASRRQGSGGNTIYF. The CDR3 region has the DNA TGTGCCAGCAGGAGACAGGGTTCTGGTGGAAACACCATATATTTT. Looking up the rest from reference TRBV11-2 and TRBJ1-3 gives the full variable domain: EAGVAQSPRYKIIEKRQSVAFWCNPISGHATLYWYQQILGQGPKLLIQFQNNGVVDDSQLPKDRFSAERLKGVDSTLKIQPAKLEDSAVYLCASRRQGSGGNTIYFGEGSWLTVV.

The chain employs TRBV9 and TRBJ1-6, with D perhaps matching TRBD1 (6 bases). The germline gives CDR1 SGDLS, CDR2 YYNGEE. This CDR3 comprises 15 residues. V lost 0 bases, J lost 7 bases, and 11 bases lay in between. The chain's CDR3 is CASSVEGDRNSPLHF. In DNA form, the CDR3 reads TGTGCCAGCAGCGTAGAGGGGGATCGGAATTCACCCCTCCACTTT.

This clonotype was recorded at least ten times. The chain joins TRBV5-1 to TRBJ2-1; 14 bases agree with TRBD2. The CDR3 runs to 19 residues. V was clipped by 2 bases and J by 0 bases; unmatched bases: 7. Germline loops: CDR1 SGHRS, CDR2 YFSETQ. CDR3 DNA: TGCGCCAGCAGCTTTCCACGACTAGCGGGAGGGTACTCCTACAATGAGCAGTTCTTC. Translated, it gives CASSFPRLAGGYSYNEQFF.

This clonotype appeared many times. This chain uses TRBV28 with TRBJ2-7; TRBD1 might be the D (6 bases). In germline, CDR1 is MDHEN, CDR2 SYDVKM. CDR3 length: 12 residues. Deletions cut 5 bases from V and 3 bases from J, with 8 bases between. DNA for the CDR3: TGTGCCAGCAGTCTACAGGGCTACGAGCAGTACTTC. Translation gives CASSLQGYEQYF. The full variable domain, its missing parts supplied by reference TRBV28 and TRBJ2-7, is DVKVTQSSRYLVKRTGEKVFLECVQDMDHENMFWYRQDPGLGLRLIYFSYDVKMKEKGDIPEGYSVSREKKERFSLILESASTNQTSMYLCASSLQGYEQYFGPGTRLTVT.

This chain uses TRBV10-3 with TRBJ2-2, with a possible D match to TRBD2 (6 bases). V was pared by 0 bases and J by 0 bases, with 17 bases between. CDR1 is ENHRY, CDR2 SYGVKD, per germline. There are 19 residues in the CDR3. The CDR3 loop is CAISESIIRREPNTGELFF. Here the CDR3 DNA reads TGTGCCATCAGTGAGTCCATAATTCGGAGGGAGCCGAACACCGGGGAGCTGTTTTTT.

This chain links TRBV7-9 with TRBJ2-1, with 13 bases identical to TRBD2. Germline values: CDR1 SEHNR, CDR2 FQNEAQ (reference sequence). There are 17 residues in the CDR3. With V trimmed by 4 bases and J by 7 bases, 10 bases remained unmatched. In DNA form, the CDR3 reads TGTGCCAGCAGCTCGACCTCGGGACTAGCGGGATTTAATGAGCAGTTCTTC. This sequence encodes CASSSTSGLAGFNEQFF.

Many counts were recorded for this clonotype. This chain links TRBV12-3 or TRBV12-4 with TRBJ2-1, with 11 positions matching TRBD2. There are 12 residues in the CDR3. V shed 5 bases, J shed 12 bases, and the junction held 3 bases outside the gene matches. The CDR3 sequence: CASSRLAGTQFF. The CDR3 coding sequence is TGTGCCAGCAGTCGACTAGCGGGAACGCAGTTCTTC.

The chain employs TRBV27 and TRBJ2-1, with TRBD2 matching over 13 bases. The ends lost 6 bases at V and 8 bases at J; junction bases unmatched: 4. The CDR3 sequence is 14 residues long. Per the germline V gene, CDR1 is MNHEY and CDR2 is SMNVEV (reference sequence). For the CDR3, the DNA is TGTGCCAGCAGGGGACTAGCGGGAAATTATGAGCAGTTCTTC. Translated, it gives CASRGLAGNYEQFF.

This clonotype is a singleton in its sample. A much larger clone lies a single base off, so this may be a read error. J is TRBJ2-5 and V is TRBV29-1, with a possible D match to TRBD1 (5 bases). CDR1 and CDR2 from the germline V gene are SQVTM and ANQGSEA. Trimming took off 4 bases at V and 4 bases at J, with 7 bases between the two ends. The CDR3 is 11 residues long. CDR3 nucleotides: TGCAGCGTTGGAACAGGAGAGACCCAGTACTTC. Amino acid sequence: CSVGTGETQYF.

This clonotype was counted at least ten times. The gene calls are TRBV12-3 or TRBV12-4 and TRBJ1-1; unclear D gene. The CDR3 sequence is 11 residues long. The V end was cut by 8 bases, the J end by 2 bases, with 6 bases between. CDR3: CASRTNTEAFF. The CDR3 nucleotides read TGTGCCAGCCGCACTAACACTGAAGCTTTCTTT.

This clonotype was counted many times. The chain recombines TRBV20-1 with TRBJ1-1; possible D gene TRBD1, 6 bases. The CDR3 covers 13 residues. Trimming pared 5 bases from V and 0 bases from J, leaving 10 bases between. Germline V gene sequence: CDR1 DFQATT, CDR2 SNEGSKA (reference sequence). The CDR3 loop reads CSAQGHLNTEAFF. Written as DNA, the CDR3 is TGCAGTGCTCAGGGACACCTGAACACTGAAGCTTTCTTT.

This rearrangement joins TRBV6-5 to TRBJ1-1; D may be TRBD1 (5 bases). The germline CDR1 and CDR2 sequences are MNHEY and SVGAGI. The CDR3 sequence is 15 residues long. V lost 6 bases and J lost 0, with 14 bases in between. Here the CDR3 DNA reads TGTGCCAGCAGACTCGACAGAGACATGAACACTGAAGCTTTCTTT. It specifies CASRLDRDMNTEAFF.

This clonotype showed up many times. The gene calls are TRBV4-1 and TRBJ2-5; 7 bases agree with TRBD2. This CDR3 has 15 residues. From germline, CDR1 is MGHRA and CDR2 YSYEKL. The V and J ends lost 2 bases and 1 base, in that order; junction bases with no gene match: 4. CDR3 bases: TGCGCCAGCAGCCAAAACCTAGCGGTCCAAGAGACCCAGTACTTC. Protein: CASSQNLAVQETQYF.

This clonotype was counted between two and nine times. This chain joins TRBV19 and TRBJ2-1, with D perhaps TRBD2 (6 bases). Between the trimmed V and J ends, which lost 4 bases and 6 bases, there was a span of 16 bases. The CDR3 contains 15 residues. The germline V gene has CDR1 LNHDA and CDR2 SQIVND (reference sequence). The chain's CDR3 is CASSSPGLLLNEQFF. CDR3 nucleotide sequence: TGTGCCAGTAGTAGCCCGGGACTCTTACTCAATGAGCAGTTCTTC.

This clonotype was recorded at least ten times. The chain combines TRBV12-3 or TRBV12-4 with TRBJ2-1; D is uncertain. CDR3 length: 16 amino acids. The V end was cut by 5 bases, the J end by 3 bases, with 17 bases between. The CDR3 protein is CASSQKGVWDYNEQFF. As DNA, the CDR3 is TGTGCCAGCAGTCAAAAAGGCGTTTGGGACTACAATGAGCAGTTCTTC.

This clonotype was seen repeatedly, ten times or more. The chain joins TRBV6-1 to TRBJ2-1, with D perhaps matching TRBD1 or TRBD2 (5 bases each). Germline loops: CDR1 MNHNS, CDR2 SASEGT. The CDR3 sequence is 15 residues long. Trimming cost V 2 bases and J 3 bases, with 11 bases left between them. DNA for the CDR3: TGTGCCAGCAGTGAACCGGGACCGATCTACAATGAGCAGTTCTTC. It codes for CASSEPGPIYNEQFF.

Turning to this clonotype: A read error may account for a junction end that differs from germline. This chain links TRBV19 with TRBJ2-7; 7 bases agree with TRBD1. The CDR3 runs to 15 residues. Germline V gene data show CDR1 as LNHDA and CDR2 as SQIVND (reference sequence). CDR3 residues: CASSMAGTAFYEQYF. The CDR3 bases are TGTGCCAGTAGTATGGCCGGGACAGCCTTCTACGAGCAATACTTC.

This clonotype has a count of ten or more. The rearrangement joins TRBV27 to TRBJ2-4, with TRBD1 matching over 9 bases. Losses at the gene ends were 6 bases for V and 4 bases for J; bases not matched to a gene: 4. Germline V gene lookup returns CDR1 MNHEY and CDR2 SMNVEV (reference sequence). This CDR3 is 14 amino acids long. CDR3 nucleotide sequence: TGTGCCAGCAGCCGGACAGGGGCGAAAAACATTCAGTACTTC. Amino acid sequence: CASSRTGAKNIQYF.

V usage is TRBV5-8 and J usage is TRBJ1-5; TRBD1 matches 12 bases. The CDR3 runs to 19 residues. V was pared by 4 bases and J by 5 bases, with 16 bases of the junction left unmatched. Germline values: CDR1 SGHTS, CDR2 YDEGEE. CDR3 amino acids: CASSGLAPGTGGKDQPQHF. CDR3 coding DNA: TGTGCCAGCAGCGGATTAGCCCCCGGGACAGGGGGCAAGGATCAGCCCCAGCATTTT.